This T cell receptor (beta chain) originates from a study of T cell repertoires in aging, cancer and after chemotherapy. Study context: About 9 million TCR reads were in the whole dataset.

TCR beta rearrangements were amplified from peripheral blood genomic DNA. By share of the sample, this clonotype is medium-sized (0.01 to 0.1%). Multiplex touch-down PCR with TRB-A/B primers amplified rearranged V-D-J TRB sequences. TCRdb processed the multiplex PCR reads anew with MiXCR; each CDR3 protein has one entry. The repertoire holds 2,200 or so distinct CDR3 sequences, with about 26% as singletons. CDR1 and CDR2 (germline): MNHEY, SMNVEV (reference sequence). Trimming removed 3 bases from V and 2 bases from J; junction bases left unmatched: 3. The CDR3 runs to 15 residues. This clonotype was sampled from a human donor in good health. The chain links TRBV27 to TRBJ2-7; 11 bases agree with TRBD2. Sequenced sample: blood. CDR3 DNA sequence: TGTGCCAGCAGTTTCCTTAGCGGGGGGGCCTACGAGCAGTACTTC. Its translation is CASSFLSGGAYEQYF.